This T cell receptor beta chain is drawn from a study of beta chain features in type 1 diabetes. Every bit of the isolated RNA underwent reverse transcription, so sequencing read expressed TCRB transcripts. Clones were sequenced by immunoSEQ multiplex PCR, and TCRdb holds only the in-frame ones, with some missing. The table shows about 620,000 clones, with roughly 16% occurring only once. Germline trimming cut 4 bases from V and 5 bases from J; bases unmatched to any gene: 5. The CDR3 length is 13 residues. CDR1 and CDR2 from the germline V gene are ENHRY and SYGVKD. The source is a man between 18 and 29 years old in good health. The chain uses TRBV10-3 and TRBJ2-7, with 7 bases fitting TRBD1. Sequenced input: naive CD4+ T cells from blood. The CDR3 DNA reads TGTGCCATCAGTGGGACAGGCGGGCACGAGCAGTACTTC. As protein: CAISGTGGHEQYF.